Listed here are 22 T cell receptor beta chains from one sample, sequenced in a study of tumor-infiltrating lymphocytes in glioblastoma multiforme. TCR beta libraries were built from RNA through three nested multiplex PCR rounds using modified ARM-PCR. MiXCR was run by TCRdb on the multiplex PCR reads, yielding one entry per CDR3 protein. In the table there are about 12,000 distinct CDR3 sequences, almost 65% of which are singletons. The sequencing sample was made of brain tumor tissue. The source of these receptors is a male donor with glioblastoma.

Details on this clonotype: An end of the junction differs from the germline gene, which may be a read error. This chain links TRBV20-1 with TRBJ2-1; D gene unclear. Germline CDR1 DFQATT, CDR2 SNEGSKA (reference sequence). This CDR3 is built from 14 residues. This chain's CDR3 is CSAKHYKHYNEQFF. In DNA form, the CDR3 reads TGCAGTGCTAAACACTACAAACACTACAATGAGCAATTCTTC.

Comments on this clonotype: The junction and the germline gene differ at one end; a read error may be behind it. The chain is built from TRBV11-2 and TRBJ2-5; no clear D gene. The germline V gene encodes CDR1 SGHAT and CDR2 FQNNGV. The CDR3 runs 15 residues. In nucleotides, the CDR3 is TGTGCCAGCAGTCCGAACGCGAGAGGCCAAGAGATCCAGTACTTC. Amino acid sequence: CASSPNARGQEIQYF.

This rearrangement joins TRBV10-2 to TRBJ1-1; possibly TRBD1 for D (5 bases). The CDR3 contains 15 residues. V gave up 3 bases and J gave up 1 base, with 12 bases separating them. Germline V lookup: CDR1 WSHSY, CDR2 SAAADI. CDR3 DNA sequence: TGCGCCAGCAGTGACCCGGGGGTGAGGAACACTGAAGCTTTCTTT. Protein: CASSDPGVRNTEAFF.

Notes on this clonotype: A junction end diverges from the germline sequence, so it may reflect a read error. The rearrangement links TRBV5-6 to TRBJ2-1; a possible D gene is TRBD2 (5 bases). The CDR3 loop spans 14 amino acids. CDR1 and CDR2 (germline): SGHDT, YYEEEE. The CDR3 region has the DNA TGTGCCAGCAGCTTGCGGCTAGCCTACACTGAGCAGTTCTTT. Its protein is CASSLRLAYTEQFF.

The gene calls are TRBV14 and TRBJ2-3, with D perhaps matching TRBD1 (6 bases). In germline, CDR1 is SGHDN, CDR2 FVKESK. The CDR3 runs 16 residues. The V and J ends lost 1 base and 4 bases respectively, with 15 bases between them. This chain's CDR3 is CASSQGTGTSSDTQYF. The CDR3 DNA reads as TGTGCCAGCAGCCAAGGGACCGGGACATCGTCAGATACGCAGTATTTT.

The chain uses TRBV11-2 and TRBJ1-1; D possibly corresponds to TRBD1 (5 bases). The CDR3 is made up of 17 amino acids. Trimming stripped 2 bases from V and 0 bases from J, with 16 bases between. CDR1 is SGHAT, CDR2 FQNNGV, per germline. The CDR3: CASSLRDSGYVNTEAFF. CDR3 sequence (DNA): TGTGCCAGCAGCTTACGTGACAGTGGCTATGTGAACACTGAAGCTTTCTTT.

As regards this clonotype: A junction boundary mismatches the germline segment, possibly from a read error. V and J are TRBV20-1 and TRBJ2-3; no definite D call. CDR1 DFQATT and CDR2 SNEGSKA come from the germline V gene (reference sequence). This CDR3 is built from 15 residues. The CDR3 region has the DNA TGCAATGCTAGAGATTCGTCAGATCCCACAAATACGCAGTATTTT. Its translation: CNARDSSDPTNTQYF.

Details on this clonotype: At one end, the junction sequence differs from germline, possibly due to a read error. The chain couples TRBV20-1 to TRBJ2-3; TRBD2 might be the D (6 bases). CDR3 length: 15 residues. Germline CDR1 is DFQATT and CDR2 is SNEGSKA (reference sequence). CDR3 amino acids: CNVRRDSTPTDTQYF. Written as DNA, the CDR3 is TGCAATGTTAGACGGGACTCTACGCCCACAGATACGCAGTATTTC.

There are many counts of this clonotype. CDR3 bases: TGTGCCAGCAGTGGGGACTCCATCTCAGTAGGCAATCAGCCCCAGCATTTT. As protein: CASSGDSISVGNQPQHF. The chain recombines TRBV2 with TRBJ1-5; D possibly corresponds to TRBD1 (5 bases). Germline CDR1 reads SNHLY; CDR2 reads FYNNEI. The CDR3 extends over 17 amino acids. V was trimmed by 4 bases and J by 2 bases, leaving 18 bases between them.

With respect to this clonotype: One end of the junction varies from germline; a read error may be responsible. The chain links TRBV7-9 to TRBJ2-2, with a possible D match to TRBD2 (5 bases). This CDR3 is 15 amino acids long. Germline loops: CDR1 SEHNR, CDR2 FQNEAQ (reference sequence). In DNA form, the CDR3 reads TGTGCCAGCAGCTTAGAAGAGGTTGGCATCGGGGAGCTATTTTTT. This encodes CASSLEEVGIGELFF.

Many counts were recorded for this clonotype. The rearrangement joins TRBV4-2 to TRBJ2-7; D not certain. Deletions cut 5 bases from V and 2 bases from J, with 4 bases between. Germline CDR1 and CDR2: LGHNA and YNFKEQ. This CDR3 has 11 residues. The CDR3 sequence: CASSNAYEQYF. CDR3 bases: TGTGCCAGCAGCAATGCCTACGAGCAGTACTTC.

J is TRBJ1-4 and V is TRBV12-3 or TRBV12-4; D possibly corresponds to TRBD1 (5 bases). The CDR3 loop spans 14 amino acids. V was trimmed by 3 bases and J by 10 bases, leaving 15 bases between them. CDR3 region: CASSFRRESGKLFF. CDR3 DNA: TGTGCCAGCAGTTTCCGCAGGGAAAGCGGAAAACTGTTTTTT.

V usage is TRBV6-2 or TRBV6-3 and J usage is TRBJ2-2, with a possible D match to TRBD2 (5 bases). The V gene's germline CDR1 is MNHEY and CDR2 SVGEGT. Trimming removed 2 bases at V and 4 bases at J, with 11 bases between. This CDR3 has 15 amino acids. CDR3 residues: CASSYEGLSTGELFF. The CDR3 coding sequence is TGTGCCAGCAGTTACGAGGGCCTTAGCACCGGGGAGCTGTTTTTT.

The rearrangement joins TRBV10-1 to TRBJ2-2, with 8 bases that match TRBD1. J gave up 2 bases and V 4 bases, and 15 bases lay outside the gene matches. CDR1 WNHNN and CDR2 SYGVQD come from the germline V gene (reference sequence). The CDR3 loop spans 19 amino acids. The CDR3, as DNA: TGCGCCAGCAGTGGACCCACACTCACAGGGGGTTCAAACACCGGGGAGCTGTTTTTT. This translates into CASSGPTLTGGSNTGELFF.

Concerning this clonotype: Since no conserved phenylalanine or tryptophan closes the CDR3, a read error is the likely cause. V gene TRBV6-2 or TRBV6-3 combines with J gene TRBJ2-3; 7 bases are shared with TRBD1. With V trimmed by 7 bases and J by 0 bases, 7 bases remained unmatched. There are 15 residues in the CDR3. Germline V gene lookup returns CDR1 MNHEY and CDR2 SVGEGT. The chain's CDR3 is CASTWDSVSTDTQYL. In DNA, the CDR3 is TGTGCCAGCACTTGGGACAGTGTGAGCACAGATACGCAGTATCTT.

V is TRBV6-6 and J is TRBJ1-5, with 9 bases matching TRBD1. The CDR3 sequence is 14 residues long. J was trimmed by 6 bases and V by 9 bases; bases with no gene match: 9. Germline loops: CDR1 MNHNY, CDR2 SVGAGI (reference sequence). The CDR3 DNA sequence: TGTGCCAGTGAACCGGGACAGGGTCTTCAGCCCCAGCATTTT. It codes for CASEPGQGLQPQHF.

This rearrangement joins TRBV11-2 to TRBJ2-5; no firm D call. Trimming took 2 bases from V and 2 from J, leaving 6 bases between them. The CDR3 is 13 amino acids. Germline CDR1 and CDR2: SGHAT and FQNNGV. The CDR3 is CASSLTTQETQYF. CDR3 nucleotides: TGTGCCAGCAGCTTAACCACACAAGAGACCCAGTACTTC.

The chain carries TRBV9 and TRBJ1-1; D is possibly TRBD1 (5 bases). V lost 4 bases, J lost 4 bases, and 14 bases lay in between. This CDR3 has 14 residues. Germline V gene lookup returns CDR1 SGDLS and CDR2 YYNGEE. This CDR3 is CASSRGGLGTEAFF. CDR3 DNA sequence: TGTGCCAGCAGCCGTGGGGGTTTGGGCACTGAAGCTTTCTTT.

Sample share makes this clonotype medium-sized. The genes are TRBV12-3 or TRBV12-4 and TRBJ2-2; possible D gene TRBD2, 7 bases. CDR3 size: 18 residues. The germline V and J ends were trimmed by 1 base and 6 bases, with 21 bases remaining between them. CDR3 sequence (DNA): TGTGCCAGCAGTTTAGGAGTCGGGAGGACCGAGGGGGCCGGGGAGCTGTTTTTT. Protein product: CASSLGVGRTEGAGELFF.

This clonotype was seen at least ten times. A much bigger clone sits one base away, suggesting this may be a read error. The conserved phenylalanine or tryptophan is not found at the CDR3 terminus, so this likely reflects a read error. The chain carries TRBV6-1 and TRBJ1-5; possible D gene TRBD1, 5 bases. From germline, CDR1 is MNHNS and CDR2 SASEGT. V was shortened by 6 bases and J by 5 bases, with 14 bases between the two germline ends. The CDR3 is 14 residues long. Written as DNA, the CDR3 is TGTGCCAGCAGAAGGGTCTGGGGGGATCAGCCCCAGCATTCT. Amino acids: CASRRVWGDQPQHS.

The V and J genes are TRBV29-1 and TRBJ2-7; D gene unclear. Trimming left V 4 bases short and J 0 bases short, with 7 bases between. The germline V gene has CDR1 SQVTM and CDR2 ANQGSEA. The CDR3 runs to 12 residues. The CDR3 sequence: CSVGRSSYEQYF. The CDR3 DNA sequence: TGCAGCGTTGGCAGGAGCTCCTACGAGCAGTACTTC.

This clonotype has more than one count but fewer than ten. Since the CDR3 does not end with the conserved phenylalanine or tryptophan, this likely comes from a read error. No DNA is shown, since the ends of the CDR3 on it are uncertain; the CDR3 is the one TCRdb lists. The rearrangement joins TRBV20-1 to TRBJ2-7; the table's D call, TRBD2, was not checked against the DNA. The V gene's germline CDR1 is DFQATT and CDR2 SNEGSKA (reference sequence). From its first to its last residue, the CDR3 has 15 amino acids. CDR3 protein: CSAREGTSEGYEQCS.